What follows are 14 T cell receptor beta chains derived from one specimen sequenced in a study of PD-L1 blockade in urothelial cancer (dated by TCRdb to about 2017). The protocol used for the library was the immunoSEQ multiplex PCR assay. As stored in TCRdb, this immuneACCESS dataset retains in-frame rearrangements with V and J assigned. A fraction of the clones does not appear; measured against another copy, unresolved V genes explain less than half of the discrepancy, and the remainder lacks a known reason. Here the sample has roughly 41,000 clones; under 90% occur a single time. Of the sample, more than 15% is held by the ten largest clones. Material: PBMCs, obtained around atezolizumab (anti-PD-L1) treatment. Every receptor here comes from a man in his 60s with urothelial cancer.

The chain carries TRBV5-1 and TRBJ1-1; D is perhaps TRBD1 (6 bases). There are 15 residues in the CDR3. V lost 0 bases and J lost 4, with 13 bases in between. Germline V CDR1 and CDR2: SGHRS, YFSETQ. The CDR3 loop reads CASSLVGGGSTEAFF. CDR3 in DNA: TGCGCCAGCAGCTTGGTTGGGGGCGGGAGCACTGAAGCTTTCTTT.

The chain combines TRBV6-1 with TRBJ1-5, with D perhaps TRBD1 (5 bases). Germline V gives CDR1 MNHNS, CDR2 SASEGT. V was shortened by 3 bases and J by 4 bases, with 16 bases between the two germline ends. This CDR3 spans 16 amino acids. The CDR3 nucleotides are TGTGCCAGCAGTGACGGTTGGGGAAGGGGAAATCAGCCCCAGCATTTT. This codes for CASSDGWGRGNQPQHF.

V and J are TRBV28 and TRBJ2-7, with 7 bases lining up with TRBD1. With 7 bases clipped from V and 3 bases from J, the junction kept 6 bases outside the gene matches. CDR1 MDHEN and CDR2 SYDVKM come from the germline V gene. CDR3 length: 13 residues. The CDR3 DNA reads as TGTGCCAGCACTCGGACAGGCCGCTACGAGCAGTACTTC. Translated: CASTRTGRYEQYF.

The rearrangement uses TRBV6-5 and TRBJ1-1, with 7 bases aligning to TRBD1. Trimming at V came to 7 bases and at J to 4 bases, leaving 9 bases not matched to a gene. The V gene's germline CDR1 is MNHEY and CDR2 SVGAGI. This CDR3 is 14 amino acids long. In DNA form, the CDR3 reads TGTGCCAGCACCCCGAAGGGGGCCGGCACTGAAGCTTTCTTT. Translated: CASTPKGAGTEAFF.

V usage is TRBV11-2 and J usage is TRBJ1-6; TRBD1 aligns across 8 bases. This CDR3 region has 15 residues. CDR1 is SGHAT and CDR2 is FQNNGV in the germline V gene. After removal of 4 bases from V and 10 bases from J, the junction contained 9 bases not matched to a gene. This CDR3 is CASSSNGQGYSPLHF. CDR3 bases: TGTGCCAGCAGCTCTAATGGACAGGGATACTCACCCCTCCACTTT.

This clone showed up just a few times. This chain uses TRBV4-2 with TRBJ1-6; a weak D match, TRBD1 (5 bases). The CDR3 has 19 residues. Per the germline V gene, CDR1 is LGHNA and CDR2 is YNFKEQ. V lost 1 base to trimming and J lost 0 bases, with 16 bases between them. CDR3 loop: CASSQAPTALSSYNSPLHF. The CDR3 nucleotides read TGTGCCAGCAGCCAAGCCCCGACAGCATTGAGCTCCTATAATTCACCCCTCCACTTT.

The CDR3 DNA reads TGTGCCTGGAGTCGAGAGGGGGACGAGCAGTTCTTC. Translated, it gives CAWSREGDEQFF. The chain has TRBV30 and TRBJ2-1, with D maybe TRBD1 (6 bases). CDR1 and CDR2 (germline): GTSNPN, SVGIG (reference sequence). The CDR3 runs 12 residues. Between the trimmed V and J ends, which lost 2 bases and 10 bases, there was a span of 12 bases.

The J gene is TRBJ1-4, the V gene TRBV4-1; D call uncertain. V lost 3 bases and J 8 bases, leaving 16 bases between the germline ends. The CDR3 sequence is 15 residues long. In germline, CDR1 is MGHRA, CDR2 YSYEKL. This CDR3 is CASSQQNGEGEKLFF. CDR3 DNA: TGCGCCAGCAGCCAGCAGAACGGGGAAGGGGAAAAACTGTTTTTT.

This chain connects TRBV27 to TRBJ2-7, with 10 bases lining up with TRBD2. With V trimmed by 5 bases and J by 3 bases, 7 bases remained unmatched. In germline, CDR1 is MNHEY, CDR2 SMNVEV (reference sequence). This CDR3 contains 15 residues. In nucleotides, the CDR3 is TGTGCCAGCAGTCCTGGTAGCGGGGGGCTCTACGAGCAGTACTTC. Its protein is CASSPGSGGLYEQYF.

The J gene is TRBJ1-1, the V gene TRBV30, with a tentative D call TRBD1 (6 bases). Germline V gives CDR1 GTSNPN, CDR2 SVGIG (reference sequence). V dropped 0 bases and J dropped 5 bases, with 22 bases sitting between them. The CDR3 sequence is 17 residues long. The CDR3 bases are TGTGCCTGGAGTGTACCCCGGGACACCGAGATAGATACTGAAGCTTTCTTT. Amino acid sequence: CAWSVPRDTEIDTEAFF.

The rearrangement uses TRBV7-2 and TRBJ2-1; TRBD2 is a possible D gene (6 bases). V dropped 5 bases and J dropped 4 bases, with 15 bases sitting between them. The CDR3 contains 15 residues. Germline CDR1 SGHTA, CDR2 FQGNSA. This CDR3 is CASSLVAGPYNEQFF. The CDR3 nucleotides read TGTGCCAGCAGCCTCGTGGCGGGGCCTTACAATGAGCAGTTCTTC.

V gene TRBV13 combines with J gene TRBJ2-1; D is unresolved. The CDR3 is 15 residues long. CDR1 is PRHDT and CDR2 is FYEKMQ in the germline V gene (reference sequence). The V end lost 4 bases, the J end lost 0 bases, and 10 bases lay between the germline ends. The CDR3 loop is CASSSPLSSYNEQFF. The CDR3 coding sequence is TGTGCCAGCAGCTCCCCACTTAGCTCCTACAATGAGCAGTTCTTC.

The chain carries TRBV27 and TRBJ2-5, with TRBD2 identical over 11 bases. With V trimmed by 4 bases and J by 5 bases, 6 bases remained unmatched. This CDR3 region has 15 residues. Germline V gene lookup returns CDR1 MNHEY and CDR2 SMNVEV (reference sequence). DNA of the CDR3: TGTGCCAGCAGTTCCCTAGCGGGGGGTGGGGAGACCCAGTACTTC. Its translation: CASSSLAGGGETQYF.

V gene TRBV7-9 combines with J gene TRBJ2-2, with a weak D call TRBD1 (6 bases). CDR3 length: 16 amino acids. Germline V gene data show CDR1 as SEHNR and CDR2 as FQNEAQ (reference sequence). V lost 5 bases and J lost 1, with 14 bases in between. This CDR3 reads CASSLPKTGNTGELFF. The DNA for the CDR3 is TGTGCCAGCAGCCTACCGAAGACAGGGAACACCGGGGAGCTGTTTTTT.